The clone carrying this TCR beta chain was seen repeatedly, ten times or more. This specimen comes from a study of early T cells in non-severe SARS-CoV-2 infection. Researchers tagged individual cDNA molecules with unique molecular identifiers. TCRdb processed the 5' RACE reads anew with MiXCR; each CDR3 protein has one entry. The sample lists 50,000 to 65,000 distinct CDR3 sequences, under 15% occurring once. The specimen sequenced was whole blood. The clonotype originates from an adult who was a healthcare worker with PCR-confirmed SARS-CoV-2 infection or an uninfected control (not recorded which).

The CDR3 here is CASVPGTGAYEQYF. The CDR3 coding sequence is TGCGCCAGCGTCCCCGGGACAGGGGCCTACGAGCAGTACTTC. The rearrangement links TRBV10-2 to TRBJ2-7; 10 bases fit TRBD1. V lost 8 bases and J lost 2; bases outside the gene matches: 6. Germline V CDR1 and CDR2: WSHSY, SAAADI. CDR3 length equals 14 residues.